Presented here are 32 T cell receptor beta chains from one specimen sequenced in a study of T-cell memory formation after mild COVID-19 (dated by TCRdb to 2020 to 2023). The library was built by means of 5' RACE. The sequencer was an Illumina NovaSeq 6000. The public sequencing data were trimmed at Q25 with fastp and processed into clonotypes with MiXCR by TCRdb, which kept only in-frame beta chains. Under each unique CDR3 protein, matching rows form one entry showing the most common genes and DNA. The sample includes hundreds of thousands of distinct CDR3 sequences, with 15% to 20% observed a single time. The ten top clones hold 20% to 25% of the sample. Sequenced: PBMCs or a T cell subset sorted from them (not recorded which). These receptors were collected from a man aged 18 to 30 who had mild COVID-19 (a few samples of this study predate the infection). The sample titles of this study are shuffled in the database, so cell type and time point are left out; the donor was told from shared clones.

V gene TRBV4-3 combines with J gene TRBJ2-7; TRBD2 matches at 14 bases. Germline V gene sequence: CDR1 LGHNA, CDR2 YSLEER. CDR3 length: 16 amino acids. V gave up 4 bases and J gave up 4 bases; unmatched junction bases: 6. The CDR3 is CASSRTGTSGGYEQYF. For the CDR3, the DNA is TGCGCCAGCAGCCGAACCGGGACTAGCGGGGGTTACGAGCAGTACTTC.

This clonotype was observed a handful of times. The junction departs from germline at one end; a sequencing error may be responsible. CDR3 nucleotides: TGTGCCAGCACCGTAGGCGGGGGGCCTCCTCGTTTT. Translating gives CASTVGGGPPRF. This chain uses TRBV13 with TRBJ2-3; 8 nucleotides line up with TRBD2. This CDR3 region has 12 residues. Looked up from germline, CDR1 is PRHDT and CDR2 is FYEKMQ (reference sequence). The full variable domain, with the rest looked up from reference TRBV13 and TRBJ2-3, is AAGVIQSPRHLIKEKRETATLKCYPIPRHDTVYWYQQGPGQDPQFLISFYEKMQSDKGSIPDRFSAQQFSDYHSELNMSSLELGDSALYFCASTVGGGPPRFGPGTRLTVL.

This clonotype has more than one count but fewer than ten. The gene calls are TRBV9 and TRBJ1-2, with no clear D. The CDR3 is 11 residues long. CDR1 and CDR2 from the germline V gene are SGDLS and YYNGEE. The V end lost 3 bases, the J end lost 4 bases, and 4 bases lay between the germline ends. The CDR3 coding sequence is TGTGCCAGCAGCGGACCCTATGGCTACACCTTC. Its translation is CASSGPYGYTF.

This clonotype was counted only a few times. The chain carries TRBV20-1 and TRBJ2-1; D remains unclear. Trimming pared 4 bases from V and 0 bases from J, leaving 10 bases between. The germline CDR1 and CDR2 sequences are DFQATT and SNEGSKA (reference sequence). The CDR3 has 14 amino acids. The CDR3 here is CSATHYYSYNEQFF. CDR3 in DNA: TGCAGTGCTACCCACTATTACTCCTACAATGAGCAGTTCTTC.

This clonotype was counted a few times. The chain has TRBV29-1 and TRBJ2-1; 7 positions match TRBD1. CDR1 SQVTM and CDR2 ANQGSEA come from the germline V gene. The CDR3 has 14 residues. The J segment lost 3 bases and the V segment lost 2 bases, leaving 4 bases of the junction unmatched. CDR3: CSVENRDSYNEQFF. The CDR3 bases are TGCAGCGTTGAAAACCGGGACAGCTACAATGAGCAGTTCTTC.

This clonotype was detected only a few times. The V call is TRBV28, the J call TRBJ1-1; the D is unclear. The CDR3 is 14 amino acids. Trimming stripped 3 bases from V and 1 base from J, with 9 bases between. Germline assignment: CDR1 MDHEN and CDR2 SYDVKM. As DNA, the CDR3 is TGTGCCAGCAGTTTTTATCCGGGGAACACTGAAGCTTTCTTT. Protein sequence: CASSFYPGNTEAFF.

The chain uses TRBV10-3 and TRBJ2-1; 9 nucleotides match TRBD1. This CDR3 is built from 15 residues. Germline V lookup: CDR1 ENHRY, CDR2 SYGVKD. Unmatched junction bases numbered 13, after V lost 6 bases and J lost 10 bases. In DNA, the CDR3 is TGTGCCATCAGGGGGGGACAGGGAGGGTTCGAGGAGCAGTTCTTC. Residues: CAIRGGQGGFEEQFF.

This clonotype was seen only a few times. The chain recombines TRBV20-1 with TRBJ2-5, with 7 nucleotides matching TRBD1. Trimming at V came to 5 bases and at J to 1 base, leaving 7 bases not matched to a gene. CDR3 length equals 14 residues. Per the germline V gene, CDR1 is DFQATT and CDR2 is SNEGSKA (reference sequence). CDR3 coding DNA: TGCAGTGCTCCCACAGGGGTCACCCAAGAGACCCAGTACTTC. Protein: CSAPTGVTQETQYF.

CDR3 in amino acids: CASSFFGLNEQFF. CDR3 in DNA: TGTGCCAGCAGCTTCTTTGGGTTGAATGAGCAGTTCTTC. The chain employs TRBV11-2 and TRBJ2-1; D not resolved. There are 13 residues in the CDR3. The germline CDR1 and CDR2 sequences are SGHAT and FQNNGV. Trimming cost V 3 bases and J 7 bases, with 10 bases left between them.

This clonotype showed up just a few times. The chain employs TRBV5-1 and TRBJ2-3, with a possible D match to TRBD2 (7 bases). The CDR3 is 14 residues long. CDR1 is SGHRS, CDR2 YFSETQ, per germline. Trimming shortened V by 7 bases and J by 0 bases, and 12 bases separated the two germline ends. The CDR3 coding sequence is TGCGCCAGCTGGGAGGGGGGAAGCACAGATACGCAGTATTTT. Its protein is CASWEGGSTDTQYF.

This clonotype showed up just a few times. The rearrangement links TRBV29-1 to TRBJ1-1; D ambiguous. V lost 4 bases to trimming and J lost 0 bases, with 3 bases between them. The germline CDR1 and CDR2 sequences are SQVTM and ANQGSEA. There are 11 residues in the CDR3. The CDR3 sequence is CSVAVNTEAFF. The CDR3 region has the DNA TGCAGCGTTGCAGTGAACACTGAAGCTTTCTTT.

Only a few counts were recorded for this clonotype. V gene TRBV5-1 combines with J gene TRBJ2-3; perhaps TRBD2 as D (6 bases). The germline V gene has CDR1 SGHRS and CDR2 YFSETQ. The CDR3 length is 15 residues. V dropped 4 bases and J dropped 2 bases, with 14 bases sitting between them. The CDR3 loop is CASSIGTGSTDTQYF. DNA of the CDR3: TGCGCCAGCAGCATCGGGACTGGATCCACAGATACGCAGTATTTT.

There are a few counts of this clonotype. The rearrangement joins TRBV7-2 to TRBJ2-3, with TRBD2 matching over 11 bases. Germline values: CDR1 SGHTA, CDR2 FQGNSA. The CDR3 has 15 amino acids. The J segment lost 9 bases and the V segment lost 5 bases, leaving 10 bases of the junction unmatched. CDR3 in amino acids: CASSQLAGVAKTQYF. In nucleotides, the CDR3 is TGTGCCAGCAGCCAACTAGCGGGGGTGGCAAAAACGCAGTATTTT.

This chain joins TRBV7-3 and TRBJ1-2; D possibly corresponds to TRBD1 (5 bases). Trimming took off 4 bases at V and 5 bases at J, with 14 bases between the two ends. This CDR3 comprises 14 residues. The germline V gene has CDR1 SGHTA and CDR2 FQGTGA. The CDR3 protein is CASSSMGPEYGYTF. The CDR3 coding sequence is TGTGCCAGCAGCTCGATGGGGCCTGAATATGGCTACACCTTC.

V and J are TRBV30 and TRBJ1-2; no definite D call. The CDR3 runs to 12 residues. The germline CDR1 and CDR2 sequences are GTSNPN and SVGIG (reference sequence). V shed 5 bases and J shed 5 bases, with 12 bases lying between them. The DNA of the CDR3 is TGTGCCTGGGGCAGGCAGACATATGGCTACACCTTC. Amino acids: CAWGRQTYGYTF.

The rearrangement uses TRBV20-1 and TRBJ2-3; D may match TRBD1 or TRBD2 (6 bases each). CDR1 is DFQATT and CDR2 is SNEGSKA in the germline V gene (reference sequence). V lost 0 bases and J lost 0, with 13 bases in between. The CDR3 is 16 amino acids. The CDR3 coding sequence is TGCAGTGCTAGAGATCCCGGGGGCCCCAGCACAGATACGCAGTATTTT. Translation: CSARDPGGPSTDTQYF.

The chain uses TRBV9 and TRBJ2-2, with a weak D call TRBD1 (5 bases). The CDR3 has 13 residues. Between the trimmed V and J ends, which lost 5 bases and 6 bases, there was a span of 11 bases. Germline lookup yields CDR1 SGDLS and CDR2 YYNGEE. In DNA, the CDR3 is TGTGCCAGCAGTATACAGGACCCCGGGGAGCTGTTTTTT. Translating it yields CASSIQDPGELFF.

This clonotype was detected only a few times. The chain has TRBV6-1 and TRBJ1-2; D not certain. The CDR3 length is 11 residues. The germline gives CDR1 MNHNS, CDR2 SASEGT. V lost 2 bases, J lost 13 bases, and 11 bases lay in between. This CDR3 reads CASSEFSAGTF. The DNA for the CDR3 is TGTGCCAGCAGTGAATTCTCCGCCGGCACCTTC.

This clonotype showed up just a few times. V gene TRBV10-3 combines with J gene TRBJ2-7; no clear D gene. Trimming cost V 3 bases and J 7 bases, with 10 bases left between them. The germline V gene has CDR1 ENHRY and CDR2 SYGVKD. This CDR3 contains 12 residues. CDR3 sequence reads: CAISDRALEQYF. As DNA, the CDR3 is TGTGCCATCAGTGATCGGGCATTAGAGCAGTACTTC.

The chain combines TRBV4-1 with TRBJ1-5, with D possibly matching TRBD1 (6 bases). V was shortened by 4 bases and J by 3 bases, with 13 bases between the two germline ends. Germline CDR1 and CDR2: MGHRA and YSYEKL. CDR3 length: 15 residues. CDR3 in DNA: TGCGCCAGCAGCCCACGACAGGTATCCAATCAGCCCCAGCATTTT. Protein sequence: CASSPRQVSNQPQHF.

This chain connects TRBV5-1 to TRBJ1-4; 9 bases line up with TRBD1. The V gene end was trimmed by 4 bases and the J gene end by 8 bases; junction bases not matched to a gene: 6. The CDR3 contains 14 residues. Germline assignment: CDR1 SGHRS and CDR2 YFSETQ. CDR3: CASSNRDRAEKLFF. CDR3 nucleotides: TGCGCCAGCAGCAACCGGGACAGGGCGGAAAAACTGTTTTTT.

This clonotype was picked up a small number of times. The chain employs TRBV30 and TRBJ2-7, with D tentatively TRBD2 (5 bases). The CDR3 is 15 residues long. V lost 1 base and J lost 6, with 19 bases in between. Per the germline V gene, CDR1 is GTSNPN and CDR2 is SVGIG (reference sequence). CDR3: CAWSEPWEYRVEQYF. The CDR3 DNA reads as TGTGCCTGGAGTGAGCCTTGGGAGTACAGAGTCGAGCAGTACTTC.

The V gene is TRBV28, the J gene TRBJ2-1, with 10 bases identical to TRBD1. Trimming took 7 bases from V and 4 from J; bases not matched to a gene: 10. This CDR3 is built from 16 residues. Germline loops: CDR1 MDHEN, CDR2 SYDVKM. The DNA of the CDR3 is TGTGCCAGCAATCCTCACCGGGACAGGGGTTACAATGAGCAGTTCTTC. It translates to CASNPHRDRGYNEQFF. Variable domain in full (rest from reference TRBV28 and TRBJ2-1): DVKVTQSSRYLVKRTGEKVFLECVQDMDHENMFWYRQDPGLGLRLIYFSYDVKMKEKGDIPEGYSVSREKKERFSLILESASTNQTSMYLCASNPHRDRGYNEQFFGPGTRLTVL.

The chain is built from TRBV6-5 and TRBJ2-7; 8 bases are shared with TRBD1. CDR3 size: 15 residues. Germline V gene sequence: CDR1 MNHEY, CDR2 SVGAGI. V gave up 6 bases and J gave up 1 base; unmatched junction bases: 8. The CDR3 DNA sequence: TGTGCCAGCAGGCAAGGCCAGGGGGCATCCTACGAGCAGTACTTC. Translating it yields CASRQGQGASYEQYF.

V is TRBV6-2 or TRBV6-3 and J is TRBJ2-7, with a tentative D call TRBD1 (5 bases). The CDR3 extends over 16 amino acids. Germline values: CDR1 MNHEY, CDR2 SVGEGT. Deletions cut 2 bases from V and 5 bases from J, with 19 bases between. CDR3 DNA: TGTGCCAGCAGTTACCGGGTGGCGGCAGGGTCACACGAGCAGTACTTC. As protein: CASSYRVAAGSHEQYF.

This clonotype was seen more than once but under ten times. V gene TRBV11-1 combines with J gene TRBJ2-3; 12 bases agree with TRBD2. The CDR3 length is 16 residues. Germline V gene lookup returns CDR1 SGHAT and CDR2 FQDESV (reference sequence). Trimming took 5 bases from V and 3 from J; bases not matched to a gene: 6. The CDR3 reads CASSQTSGGGTDTQYF. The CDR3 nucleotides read TGTGCCAGCAGCCAGACTAGCGGGGGAGGAACAGATACGCAGTATTTT.

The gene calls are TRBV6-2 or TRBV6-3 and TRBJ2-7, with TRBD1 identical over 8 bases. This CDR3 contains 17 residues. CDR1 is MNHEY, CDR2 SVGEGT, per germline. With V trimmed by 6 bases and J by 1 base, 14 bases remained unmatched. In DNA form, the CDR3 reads TGTGCCAGCAGCCCCATATCCGGACAGGGTCTTTCCTACGAGCAGTACGTC. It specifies CASSPISGQGLSYEQYV.

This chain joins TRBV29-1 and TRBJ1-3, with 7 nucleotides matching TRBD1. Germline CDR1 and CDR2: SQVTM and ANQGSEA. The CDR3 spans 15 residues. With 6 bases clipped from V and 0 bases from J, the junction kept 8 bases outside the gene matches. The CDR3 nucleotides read TGCAGCGTCCGCCAGACAGGGAGCTCTGGAAACACCATATATTTT. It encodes CSVRQTGSSGNTIYF. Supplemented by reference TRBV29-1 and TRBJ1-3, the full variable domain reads SAVISQKPSRDICQRGTSLTIQCQVDSQVTMMFWYRQQPGQSLTLIATANQGSEATYESGFVIDKFPISRPNLTFSTLTVSNMSPEDSSIYLCSVRQTGSSGNTIYFGEGSWLTVV.

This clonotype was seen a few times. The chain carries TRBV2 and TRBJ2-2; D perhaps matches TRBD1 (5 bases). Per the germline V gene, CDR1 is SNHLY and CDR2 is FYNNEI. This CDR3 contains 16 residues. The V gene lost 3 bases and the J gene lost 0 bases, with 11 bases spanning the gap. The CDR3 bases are TGTGCCAGCAGTGATGAACAGGCTTCGAACACCGGGGAGCTGTTTTTT. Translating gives CASSDEQASNTGELFF.

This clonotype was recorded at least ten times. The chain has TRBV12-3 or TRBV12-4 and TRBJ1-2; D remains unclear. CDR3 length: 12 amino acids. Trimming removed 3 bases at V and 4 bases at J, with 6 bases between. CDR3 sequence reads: CASSLGSYGYTF. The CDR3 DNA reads TGTGCCAGCAGTTTGGGGTCCTATGGCTACACCTTC.

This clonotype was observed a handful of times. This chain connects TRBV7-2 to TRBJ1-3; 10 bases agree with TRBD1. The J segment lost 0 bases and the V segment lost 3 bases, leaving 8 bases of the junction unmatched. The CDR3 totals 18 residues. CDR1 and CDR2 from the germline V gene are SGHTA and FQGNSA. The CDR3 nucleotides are TGTGCCAGCAGCTTTCGGGACAGGGGCGTCCCCTCTGGAAACACCATATATTTT. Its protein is CASSFRDRGVPSGNTIYF. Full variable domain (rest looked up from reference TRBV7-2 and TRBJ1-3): GAGVSQSPSNKVTEKGKDVELRCDPISGHTALYWYRQSLGQGLEFLIYFQGNSAPDKSGLPSDRFSAERTGGSVSTLTIQRTQQEDSAVYLCASSFRDRGVPSGNTIYFGEGSWLTVV.

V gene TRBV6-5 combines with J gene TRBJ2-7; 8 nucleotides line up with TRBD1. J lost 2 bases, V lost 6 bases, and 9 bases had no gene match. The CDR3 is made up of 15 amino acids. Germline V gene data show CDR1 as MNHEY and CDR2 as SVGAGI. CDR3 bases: TGTGCCAGCAGACTCGGACAGGGTTGGGCCTACGAGCAGTACTTC. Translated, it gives CASRLGQGWAYEQYF.